The 31 T cell receptor beta chains listed next were all sequenced from one sample in a study of beta chain features in type 1 diabetes. Reverse transcribing all isolated RNA meant expressed TCRB transcripts were sequenced. The protocol was immunoSEQ multiplex PCR, while the TCRdb copy is restricted to in-frame clones and leaves out a portion. The table includes roughly 450,000 clones, roughly 10% detected once. Sequencing used naive CD4+ T cells from blood. These receptors were obtained from a woman aged 18-29 years in good health.

The chain recombines TRBV5-4 with TRBJ2-2, with TRBD1 as a possible D gene (6 bases). This CDR3 has 13 residues. CDR1 SGHNT and CDR2 YYREEE come from the germline V gene (reference sequence). Trimming took off 0 bases at V and 12 bases at J, with 12 bases between the two ends. The CDR3 sequence is CASSLDTGLKLFF. As DNA, the CDR3 is TGTGCCAGCAGCTTGGATACAGGGCTGAAGCTGTTTTTT.

The chain couples TRBV6-5 to TRBJ2-5; D may be TRBD2 (7 bases). The CDR3 length is 12 residues. Trimming cost V 7 bases and J 6 bases, with 12 bases left between them. Germline CDR1 reads MNHEY; CDR2 reads SVGAGI. CDR3 in amino acids: CASTPGGQTQYF. DNA for the CDR3: TGTGCCAGCACTCCCGGGGGGCAGACCCAGTACTTC.

The chain joins TRBV23-1 to TRBJ2-7; a possible D gene is TRBD1 (5 bases). TRBV23-1 is sorted into the ORF group, with uncertain function. This CDR3 spans 13 amino acids. V was shortened by 8 bases and J by 8 bases, with 19 bases between the two germline ends. CDR3 region: CASPPIRVNKQYV. CDR3 coding DNA: TGCGCCAGCCCTCCCATCAGGGTCAATAAGCAGTACGTC.

There are a few counts of this clone. One end of the junction fails to match germline, which may point to a read error. The genes are TRBV7-2 and TRBJ1-2; D is possibly TRBD1 (6 bases). Germline V gene sequence: CDR1 SGHTA, CDR2 FQGNSA. This CDR3 is 12 amino acids long. DNA of the CDR3: TGTGCCAGCAGCCCTTTGGGGGCCGGGGCCCTCTTC. It translates to CASSPLGAGALF.

This clone has only a few counts. The CDR3 loop reads CAWSLDRISSGNTIYF. CDR3 sequence (DNA): TGTGCCTGGAGTCTTGACAGGATCAGCTCTGGAAACACCATATATTTT. V usage is TRBV30 and J usage is TRBJ1-3; the D gene is possibly TRBD1 (6 bases). The germline V gene encodes CDR1 GTSNPN and CDR2 SVGIG (reference sequence). The CDR3 loop spans 16 amino acids. Between the trimmed V and J ends, which lost 2 bases and 0 bases, there was a span of 14 bases. The complete variable domain, with remaining parts taken from reference TRBV30 and TRBJ1-3, reads SQTIHQWPATLVQPVGSPLSLECTVEGTSNPNLYWYRQAAGRGLQLLFYSVGIGQISSEVPQNLSASRPQDRQFILSSKKLLLSDSGFYLCAWSLDRISSGNTIYFGEGSWLTVV.

CDR3 sequence (DNA): TGTGCCAGCAGCCAGATGGGGGCTAGCGGGCTACGGAGGGAGACCCAGTACTTC. This gives the protein CASSQMGASGLRRETQYF. The V gene is TRBV14, the J gene TRBJ2-5, with 8 bases that match TRBD2. Germline V gene data show CDR1 as SGHDN and CDR2 as FVKESK. With V trimmed by 3 bases and J by 5 bases, 17 bases remained unmatched. The CDR3 is 18 amino acids.

In this sample, this clone turned up many times. The chain employs TRBV29-1 and TRBJ2-5; 7 bases agree with TRBD1. Germline assignment: CDR1 SQVTM and CDR2 ANQGSEA. The junction had 3 bases not matched to a gene; V was cut back by 8 bases and J by 0 bases. The CDR3 totals 12 residues. CDR3 amino acids: CSLDRDQETQYF. The CDR3 coding sequence is TGCAGCTTAGACAGGGACCAAGAGACCCAGTACTTC.

This clone has more than one count but fewer than ten. J is TRBJ2-5 and V is TRBV30; 7 bases are shared with TRBD2. This CDR3 is built from 14 residues. Per the germline V gene, CDR1 is GTSNPN and CDR2 is SVGIG (reference sequence). The ends lost 0 bases at V and 4 bases at J; junction bases unmatched: 5. The CDR3 DNA follows: TGTGCCTGGAGTGTACGAGCGGGAATAGAGACCCAGTACTTC. Translating it yields CAWSVRAGIETQYF.

This clone has only a few counts. The V gene is TRBV6-5, the J gene TRBJ2-7; D is possibly TRBD2 (6 bases). The V and J ends lost 6 bases and 0 bases respectively, with 15 bases between them. CDR3 length equals 15 residues. Germline V gene lookup returns CDR1 MNHEY and CDR2 SVGAGI. CDR3 DNA: TGTGCCAGCAGCCGCGGGGTACTCAGCTCCTACGAGCAGTACGTC. The encoded protein is CASSRGVLSSYEQYV.

V is TRBV30 and J is TRBJ1-1, with a tentative D call TRBD1 (6 bases). The CDR3 runs 16 residues. V lost 5 bases, J lost 1 base, and 20 bases lay in between. Germline V CDR1 and CDR2: GTSNPN, SVGIG (reference sequence). The CDR3 region has the DNA TGTGCCTGGTCAGCACCCCACCTCAGGGGGAACACTGAAGCTTTCTTT. It yields the protein CAWSAPHLRGNTEAFF.

In regard to this clone: Other DNA variants within this sample encode the same CDR3. V and J are TRBV18 and TRBJ1-2; weak D call: TRBD1 (6 bases). Trimming cost V 2 bases and J 4 bases, with 8 bases left between them. Germline V CDR1 and CDR2: KGHSH, LQKENI. The CDR3 runs 13 residues. The CDR3 nucleotides are TGTGCCAGCTCACCAGGACAGCCCTATGGCTACACCTTC. Residues: CASSPGQPYGYTF. The whole variable domain, filled in from reference TRBV18 and TRBJ1-2, reads NAGVMQNPRHLVRRRGQEARLRCSPMKGHSHVYWYRQLPEEGLKFMVYLQKENIIDESGMPKERFSAEFPKEGPSILRIQQVVRGDSAAYFCASSPGQPYGYTFGSGTRLTVV.

This clone has more than one count but fewer than ten. The CDR3 here is CASRGRAEAFF. In DNA form, the CDR3 reads TGTGCCAGTAGAGGGAGGGCTGAAGCTTTCTTT. The rearrangement joins TRBV19 to TRBJ1-1; D is unresolved. The CDR3 sequence is 11 residues long. V dropped 6 bases and J dropped 6 bases, with 8 bases sitting between them. CDR1 and CDR2 (germline): LNHDA, SQIVND (reference sequence).

This clone has a handful of counts. CDR3 sequence (DNA): TGTGCCAGCAGCAAACTAGCGGGAAGCCCCTACGAGCAGTACGTC. Its protein is CASSKLAGSPYEQYV. The rearrangement links TRBV2 to TRBJ2-7; 10 bases map to TRBD2. This CDR3 spans 15 amino acids. Germline-derived CDR1 and CDR2 are SNHLY and FYNNEI. V shed 6 bases, J shed 2 bases, and the junction held 7 bases outside the gene matches.

CDR3 DNA sequence: TGTGCCAGCAGCACAAGTAGACAGGGCACAGATACGCAGTATTTT. Translation: CASSTSRQGTDTQYF. The gene calls are TRBV5-4 and TRBJ2-3; a possible D gene is TRBD1 (6 bases). The CDR3 has 15 amino acids. Germline V CDR1 and CDR2: SGHNT, YYREEE (reference sequence). V gave up 4 bases and J gave up 1 base, with 13 bases separating them.

V and J are TRBV5-1 and TRBJ1-6; D is undetermined. Between the trimmed V and J ends, which lost 0 bases and 4 bases, there was a span of 8 bases. The CDR3 runs to 15 residues. Germline CDR1 and CDR2: SGHRS and YFSETQ. CDR3 nucleotide sequence: TGCGCCAGCAGCTTGGTCGGCGGGTATAATTCACCCCTCCACTTT. This sequence encodes CASSLVGGYNSPLHF.

For this clone: A junction end diverges from the germline sequence, so it may reflect a read error. The rearrangement uses TRBV30 and TRBJ1-1, with D uncertain. The CDR3 runs to 14 residues. The germline gives CDR1 GTSNPN, CDR2 SVGIG (reference sequence). In DNA form, the CDR3 reads TGTGCCTGGAGTGTACCGCAGATGAACGCTGAAGCTTTCTTT. This translates into CAWSVPQMNAEAFF.

Concerning this clone: Other nucleotide sequences from this sample produce the same CDR3. The V and J genes are TRBV7-2 and TRBJ2-3, with 7 bases matching TRBD1. In germline, CDR1 is SGHTA, CDR2 FQGNSA. CDR3 length: 16 amino acids. V shed 0 bases, J shed 0 bases, and the junction held 3 bases outside the gene matches. The CDR3 loop is CASSLAGTASTDTQYF. The DNA for the CDR3 is TGTGCCAGCAGCTTAGCTGGGACAGCTAGCACAGATACGCAGTATTTT.

CDR3 protein: CATGARVVETQYF. For the CDR3, the DNA is TGTGCCACCGGGGCCAGGGTAGTGGAGACCCAGTACTTC. The chain uses TRBV15 and TRBJ2-5; possible D gene TRBD1, 5 bases. CDR3 size: 13 residues. Trimming shortened V by 8 bases and J by 5 bases, and 15 bases separated the two germline ends. The germline CDR1 and CDR2 sequences are LNHNV and YYDKDF (reference sequence).

The chain couples TRBV29-1 to TRBJ2-5; D is undetermined. The CDR3 totals 13 residues. Germline CDR1 SQVTM, CDR2 ANQGSEA. The V end lost 4 bases, the J end lost 5 bases, and 14 bases lay between the germline ends. Here the CDR3 DNA reads TGCAGCGTTGGGTTTTTTGCGTTCGAGACCCAGTACTTC. Translating it yields CSVGFFAFETQYF. The entire variable domain, with the rest obtained from reference TRBV29-1 and TRBJ2-5, is as follows: SAVISQKPSRDICQRGTSLTIQCQVDSQVTMMFWYRQQPGQSLTLIATANQGSEATYESGFVIDKFPISRPNLTFSTLTVSNMSPEDSSIYLCSVGFFAFETQYFGPGTRLLVL.

V is TRBV7-9 and J is TRBJ1-6, with a tentative D call TRBD1 (5 bases). V was trimmed by 5 bases and J by 0 bases, leaving 11 bases between them. The germline CDR1 and CDR2 sequences are SEHNR and FQNEAQ (reference sequence). The CDR3 spans 16 residues. The CDR3 sequence is CASSLGASSYNSPLHF. CDR3 nucleotides: TGTGCCAGCAGCCTAGGGGCCAGCTCCTATAATTCACCCCTCCACTTT.

The J gene is TRBJ2-5, the V gene TRBV29-1; D remains ambiguous. The CDR3 consists of 12 residues. V lost 4 bases and J lost 5, with 11 bases in between. The germline gives CDR1 SQVTM, CDR2 ANQGSEA. The CDR3 coding sequence is TGCAGCGTTGCCGCGTCACTGGAGACCCAGTACTTC. Protein sequence: CSVAASLETQYF.

The gene calls are TRBV9 and TRBJ1-1; D not resolved. Germline V gives CDR1 SGDLS, CDR2 YYNGEE. The CDR3 consists of 13 residues. Trimming took off 0 bases at V and 1 base at J, with 4 bases between the two ends. The CDR3 region has the DNA TGTGCCAGCAGCGTAGGATGGAACACTGAAGCTTTCTTT. Its protein product is CASSVGWNTEAFF.

This clone has more than one count but fewer than ten. Other nucleotide sequences in the sample specify the same CDR3. The chain combines TRBV15 with TRBJ2-5; D call uncertain. CDR1 is LNHNV and CDR2 is YYDKDF in the germline V gene (reference sequence). The CDR3 extends over 12 amino acids. V was pared by 1 base and J by 4 bases, with 4 bases between. CDR3: CATSRARETQYF. The CDR3 DNA sequence: TGTGCCACCAGCAGAGCTAGAGAGACCCAGTACTTC.

This clone was detected only a few times. CDR3 in amino acids: CASNYRGSNEQFF. DNA for the CDR3: TGTGCCAGCAACTACAGGGGCTCCAATGAGCAGTTCTTC. The genes are TRBV2 and TRBJ2-1; 7 bases fit TRBD1. The CDR3 has 13 amino acids. The V gene's germline CDR1 is SNHLY and CDR2 FYNNEI. The junction had 6 bases not matched to a gene; V was cut back by 7 bases and J by 6 bases.

The CDR3 spells CASRPRQSGMKETQYF. CDR3 nucleotide sequence: TGTGCCAGCAGGCCAAGGCAGAGCGGGATGAAGGAGACCCAGTACTTC. The chain uses TRBV7-8 and TRBJ2-5; the match to TRBD2 covers 7 bases. Germline CDR1 reads SGHVS; CDR2 reads FQNEAQ. Trimming took 6 bases from V and 5 from J; bases not matched to a gene: 15. The CDR3 runs 16 residues.

This clone was detected a few times. The rearrangement joins TRBV30 to TRBJ2-3; D not certain. V lost 2 bases, J lost 1 base, and 10 bases lay in between. The CDR3 has 14 amino acids. The germline CDR1 and CDR2 sequences are GTSNPN and SVGIG (reference sequence). As DNA, the CDR3 is TGTGCCTGGAGTAGGCGCGGCCGCACAGATACGCAGTATTTT. It is translated as CAWSRRGRTDTQYF.

There are a few counts of this clone. The rearrangement joins TRBV28 to TRBJ2-3; no firm D call. Trimming pared 3 bases from V and 7 bases from J, leaving 5 bases between. CDR1 is MDHEN, CDR2 SYDVKM, per germline. The CDR3 runs to 11 residues. CDR3: CASSFGYTQYF. CDR3 nucleotides: TGTGCCAGCAGTTTTGGGTATACGCAGTATTTT.

With regard to this clone: Other nucleotide sequences from this sample produce the same CDR3. The chain carries TRBV9 and TRBJ1-6; D is unresolved. V lost 0 bases and J lost 9, with 4 bases in between. Germline CDR1 is SGDLS and CDR2 is YYNGEE. The CDR3 consists of 12 residues. CDR3 in amino acids: CASSVVGSPLHF. CDR3 nucleotide sequence: TGTGCCAGCAGCGTAGTGGGTTCACCCCTCCACTTT.

The J gene is TRBJ2-5, the V gene TRBV19; 11 bases align to TRBD2. The germline V gene encodes CDR1 LNHDA and CDR2 SQIVND (reference sequence). This CDR3 has 15 amino acids. Unmatched junction bases numbered 9, after V lost 5 bases and J lost 7 bases. Written as DNA, the CDR3 is TGTGCCAGTAGTCCGGATGCCGGGACTAGCGGGACCCAGTACTTC. Translated, it gives CASSPDAGTSGTQYF.

The sample holds a few counts of this clone. Other nucleotide sequences from this sample produce the same CDR3. The genes are TRBV20-1 and TRBJ2-1; no clear D. Germline V CDR1 and CDR2: DFQATT, SNEGSKA (reference sequence). Between the trimmed V and J ends, which lost 6 bases and 4 bases, there was a span of 7 bases. The CDR3 contains 11 residues. CDR3 residues: CSAMGYNEQFF. The CDR3 nucleotides are TGCAGTGCAATGGGATACAATGAGCAGTTCTTC.

The V call is TRBV12-5, the J call TRBJ2-5, with TRBD1 matching 9 bases. The CDR3 extends over 18 amino acids. V shed 0 bases, J shed 1 base, and the junction held 9 bases outside the gene matches. CDR1 and CDR2 from the germline V gene are LGHNT and FRNRAP. The CDR3 loop reads CASGLVLGQGRTQETQYF. The CDR3 DNA is TGTGCTAGTGGTTTGGTATTGGGACAGGGACGGACCCAAGAGACCCAGTACTTC.